These 5 T cell receptor beta chains came from one sample sequenced in a study of cytomegalovirus exposure and HLA in healthy donors. The PCR was carried out with 60 Vbeta primers and 13 Jbeta primers. Sequencing was performed with immunoSEQ multiplex PCR; in TCRdb, only in-frame clones are kept and a portion is missing. The repertoire holds 150,000 to 200,000 clones, with roughly four fifths as singletons. The sequencing sample was made of PBMCs. These receptors all stem from a woman between 18 and 29 years old in good health and CMV-seronegative.

V usage is TRBV7-2 and J usage is TRBJ2-7, with 8 bases identical to TRBD2. Germline CDR1 reads SGHTA; CDR2 reads FQGNSA. There are 14 residues in the CDR3. Losses at the gene ends were 5 bases for V and 5 bases for J; bases not matched to a gene: 8. The CDR3 coding sequence is TGTGCCAGCAGCCGAGCGGGGGTTCGGAACGAGCAGTACTTC. This translates into CASSRAGVRNEQYF.

This clone is a singleton in its sample. This chain connects TRBV5-1 to TRBJ1-2; 8 nucleotides line up with TRBD1. The V segment lost 6 bases and the J segment 2 bases; nucleotides outside the gene matches: 9. Germline V CDR1 and CDR2: SGHRS, YFSETQ. The CDR3 is 15 amino acids. CDR3 DNA sequence: TGCGCCAGCACTGACAGGGGTCGAGCCAACTATGGCTACACCTTC. Protein sequence: CASTDRGRANYGYTF.

The chain employs TRBV2 and TRBJ1-5; 7 bases line up with TRBD1. CDR3 length: 15 residues. J was trimmed by 0 bases and V by 4 bases; bases with no gene match: 3. CDR1 and CDR2 from the germline V gene are SNHLY and FYNNEI. CDR3 sequence (DNA): TGTGCCAGCAGTGGTGGACAGGCTAGCAATCAGCCCCAGCATTTT. It specifies CASSGGQASNQPQHF.

The V and J genes are TRBV25-1 and TRBJ2-5; tentatively, D is TRBD1 (6 bases). CDR3 size: 13 residues. Trimming took off 3 bases at V and 1 base at J, with 6 bases between the two ends. Germline V lookup: CDR1 MGHDK, CDR2 SYGVNS. The DNA for the CDR3 is TGTGCCAGCAGTGACAGGGGCCAAGAGACCCAGTACTTC. It specifies CASSDRGQETQYF. Using reference TRBV25-1 and TRBJ2-5 for the parts outside the CDR3, the full variable domain is EADIYQTPRYLVIGTGKKITLECSQTMGHDKMYWYQQDPGMELHLIHYSYGVNSTEKGDLSSESTVSRIRTEHFPLTLESARPSHTSQYLCASSDRGQETQYFGPGTRLLVL.

This chain uses TRBV28 with TRBJ1-6; tentative D call: TRBD1 (5 bases). Trimming stripped 6 bases from V and 7 bases from J, with 13 bases between. Germline V lookup: CDR1 MDHEN, CDR2 SYDVKM. This CDR3 is 14 amino acids long. In nucleotides, the CDR3 is TGTGCCAGCAGCCCACACAGGAGCAATTCACCCCTCCACTTT. Translating gives CASSPHRSNSPLHF. Full variable domain (missing parts from reference TRBV28 and TRBJ1-6): DVKVTQSSRYLVKRTGEKVFLECVQDMDHENMFWYRQDPGLGLRLIYFSYDVKMKEKGDIPEGYSVSREKKERFSLILESASTNQTSMYLCASSPHRSNSPLHFGNGTRLTVT.